These 29 T cell receptor beta chains were sequenced from one sample in a study of immune evolution from preneoplasia to lung adenocarcinoma. Some clones are missing from TCRdb's copy, which holds only in-frame ones; the method was immunoSEQ multiplex PCR. The sample records roughly 5,000 clones, 80% being singletons. The sequenced sample was FFPE minimally invasive lung adenocarcinoma tissue. The origin of the receptors is a person aged 60-79 years with lung adenocarcinoma.

The chain recombines TRBV7-9 with TRBJ2-2; a possible D gene is TRBD2 (5 bases). The V end was cut by 5 bases, the J end by 3 bases, with 10 bases between. This CDR3 is built from 14 residues. The germline gives CDR1 SEHNR, CDR2 FQNEAQ (reference sequence). CDR3 nucleotides: TGTGCCAGCAGCCCTGGACTGTACACCGGGGAGCTGTTTTTT. Amino acids: CASSPGLYTGELFF.

V usage is TRBV28 and J usage is TRBJ2-5, with a tentative D call TRBD1 (6 bases). This CDR3 is built from 15 residues. With 6 bases removed from V and 5 bases from J, the gap between germline ends came to 19 bases. Looked up from germline, CDR1 is MDHEN and CDR2 is SYDVKM. The CDR3 DNA sequence: TGTGCCAGCAGCTTAGATAGGGGGATAGGGGAGACCCAGTACTTC. Its protein is CASSLDRGIGETQYF.

The V gene is TRBV27, the J gene TRBJ1-1; D unresolved. Germline CDR1 is MNHEY and CDR2 is SMNVEV (reference sequence). The CDR3 is 13 residues long. Trimming removed 6 bases from V and 5 bases from J, with 13 bases in between. The CDR3 sequence is CASRGTLNTEAFF. The CDR3 DNA sequence: TGTGCCAGCAGGGGCACCTTAAATACTGAAGCTTTCTTT.

The chain carries TRBV9 and TRBJ2-7; D could derive from TRBD1 or TRBD2 (5 bases each). Germline V gives CDR1 SGDLS, CDR2 YYNGEE. V gave up 3 bases and J gave up 0 bases, with 13 bases separating them. CDR3 length: 15 residues. The CDR3 region is CASSAGTLASYEQYF. The CDR3 bases are TGTGCCAGCAGCGCCGGGACCCTCGCCTCCTACGAGCAGTACTTC.

The rearrangement links TRBV5-5 to TRBJ2-3; D is uncertain. Germline CDR1 SGHKS, CDR2 YYEKEE (reference sequence). With 2 bases removed from V and 3 bases from J, the gap between germline ends came to 16 bases. This CDR3 spans 16 amino acids. The CDR3, as DNA: TGTGCCAGCAGCTTCCAGACGGCAGAACCGACAGATACGCAGTATTTT. Translating it yields CASSFQTAEPTDTQYF.

The chain uses TRBV30 and TRBJ2-1; 10 nucleotides align to TRBD1. CDR3 length: 13 residues. The junction had 11 bases not matched to a gene; V was cut back by 7 bases and J by 11 bases. Per germline, CDR1 GTSNPN and CDR2 SVGIG (reference sequence). The CDR3 bases are TGTGCCTCGAGGACCCGGACAGGGGGTAAGCAGTTCTTC. This codes for CASRTRTGGKQFF.

The chain is built from TRBV9 and TRBJ2-1; a weak D match, TRBD1 (7 bases). Germline V lookup: CDR1 SGDLS, CDR2 YYNGEE. The CDR3 covers 15 residues. V lost 6 bases to trimming and J lost 8 bases, with 21 bases between them. The CDR3 spells CASTPAGGQSYEQFF. The CDR3 nucleotides are TGTGCCAGCACCCCAGCCGGGGGACAGTCCTATGAGCAGTTCTTC.

The chain links TRBV9 to TRBJ2-2; D not resolved. V lost 0 bases and J lost 1, with 7 bases in between. Germline loops: CDR1 SGDLS, CDR2 YYNGEE. This CDR3 region has 15 residues. CDR3 sequence (DNA): TGTGCCAGCAGCGTAGAGGCGTGGAACACCGGGGAGCTGTTTTTT. Amino acid sequence: CASSVEAWNTGELFF.

This clone has more than one count but fewer than ten. The chain employs TRBV11-1 and TRBJ2-1; the match to TRBD2 covers 12 bases. Germline V gene data show CDR1 as SGHAT and CDR2 as FQDESV (reference sequence). This CDR3 is 16 amino acids long. V gave up 3 bases and J gave up 3 bases; unmatched junction bases: 3. The CDR3 region has the DNA TGTGCCAGCAGCTTGCTAGCGGGAGGGAGCTACAATGAGCAGTTCTTC. Translating it yields CASSLLAGGSYNEQFF.

The chain employs TRBV29-1 and TRBJ2-7, with 9 positions matching TRBD1. Per germline, CDR1 SQVTM and CDR2 ANQGSEA. This CDR3 contains 14 residues. The DNA for the CDR3 is TGCAGTGCCAAGGACAGGGGTTCTCCCTACGAGCAGTACTTC. It encodes CSAKDRGSPYEQYF.

The J gene is TRBJ1-2, the V gene TRBV5-8; a weak D match, TRBD1 (5 bases). There are 12 residues in the CDR3. Trimming cost V 3 bases and J 4 bases, with 7 bases left between them. CDR1 is SGHTS, CDR2 YDEGEE, per germline. The CDR3 nucleotides are TGTGCCAGCAGCTCAAGGGGCTATGGCTACACCTTC. Encoded protein: CASSSRGYGYTF. The complete variable domain, with remaining parts taken from reference TRBV5-8 and TRBJ1-2, reads EAGVTQSPTHLIKTRGQQATLRCSPISGHTSVYWYQQALGLGLQFLLWYDEGEERNRGNFPPRFSGRQFPNYSSELNVNALELEDSALYLCASSSRGYGYTFGSGTRLTVV.

This rearrangement joins TRBV5-1 to TRBJ2-5; D is unresolved. V dropped 0 bases and J dropped 2 bases, with 11 bases sitting between them. The CDR3 is 15 amino acids. CDR1 and CDR2 (germline): SGHRS, YFSETQ. CDR3 sequence reads: CASSLAGNQQETQYF. The CDR3, as DNA: TGCGCCAGCAGCTTGGCAGGCAACCAGCAAGAGACCCAGTACTTC. Full variable domain (remainder filled in from reference TRBV5-1 and TRBJ2-5): KAGVTQTPRYLIKTRGQQVTLSCSPISGHRSVSWYQQTPGQGLQFLFEYFSETQRNKGNFPGRFSGRQFSNSRSEMNVSTLELGDSALYLCASSLAGNQQETQYFGPGTRLLVL.

A few counts support this clone. The genes are TRBV29-1 and TRBJ2-5; no clear D gene. This CDR3 has 12 residues. Germline loops: CDR1 SQVTM, CDR2 ANQGSEA. The V end was cut by 4 bases, the J end by 5 bases, with 11 bases between. CDR3 in amino acids: CSVVRLGETQYF. The CDR3 nucleotides are TGCAGCGTTGTTCGCCTAGGGGAGACCCAGTACTTC.

The chain couples TRBV14 to TRBJ2-5, with TRBD2 matching over 8 bases. V shed 4 bases and J 5 bases; nucleotides not matched to a gene: 9. The CDR3 runs 15 residues. Germline V CDR1 and CDR2: SGHDN, FVKESK. CDR3 nucleotides: TGTGCCAGCAGCCCCCTACGAGCGGGAGATGAGACCCAGTACTTC. The encoded protein is CASSPLRAGDETQYF. Full variable domain (outside the CDR3, taken from reference TRBV14 and TRBJ2-5): EAGVTQFPSHSVIEKGQTVTLRCDPISGHDNLYWYRRVMGKEIKFLLHFVKESKQDESGMPNNRFLAERTGGTYSTLKVQPAELEDSGVYFCASSPLRAGDETQYFGPGTRLLVL.

This chain joins TRBV5-6 and TRBJ2-7; D not resolved. This CDR3 comprises 13 residues. With 4 bases removed from V and 2 bases from J, the gap between germline ends came to 10 bases. Per the germline V gene, CDR1 is SGHDT and CDR2 is YYEEEE. The CDR3 bases are TGTGCCAGCAGCCCGTGGGCAGCCTACGAGCAGTACTTC. Translation: CASSPWAAYEQYF.

The CDR3 DNA reads TGTGCCATCAGTTCCGACAGGAACACTGAAGCTTTCTTT. Translating it yields CAISSDRNTEAFF. The genes are TRBV10-3 and TRBJ1-1, with TRBD1 as a possible D gene (5 bases). Germline CDR1 and CDR2: ENHRY and SYGVKD. The ends were cut back, 5 bases at V and 1 base at J, with 8 bases in the middle. This CDR3 is 13 amino acids long.

V gene TRBV13 combines with J gene TRBJ1-3, with no clear D. Trimming left V 5 bases short and J 2 bases short, with 10 bases between. CDR1 PRHDT and CDR2 FYEKMQ come from the germline V gene (reference sequence). The CDR3 totals 14 residues. The CDR3 coding sequence is TGTGCCAGCAGCCACTATTCACCTGGAAACACCATATATTTT. Residues: CASSHYSPGNTIYF.

In this sample, this clone turned up a few times. The J gene is TRBJ2-2, the V gene TRBV5-1; no clear D gene. Trimming removed 0 bases from V and 4 bases from J, with 7 bases in between. Germline loops: CDR1 SGHRS, CDR2 YFSETQ. The CDR3 covers 14 residues. CDR3 nucleotides: TGCGCCAGCAGCTTGGAGACCTCCACCGGGGAGCTGTTTTTT. This translates into CASSLETSTGELFF.

This sequence joins TRBV5-4 and TRBJ2-3, with TRBD1 matching 7 bases. The CDR3 spans 14 residues. Losses at the gene ends were 4 bases for V and 3 bases for J; bases not matched to a gene: 5. Germline V gives CDR1 SGHNT, CDR2 YYREEE (reference sequence). This chain's CDR3 is CASSPRQGTDTQYF. DNA for the CDR3: TGTGCCAGCAGCCCGAGACAGGGTACAGATACGCAGTATTTT.

The chain recombines TRBV2 with TRBJ2-5; possible D gene TRBD1, 5 bases. With the DNA end fitting TRBJ2-7 better, the J assignment may be wrong. Germline V gives CDR1 SNHLY, CDR2 FYNNEI. The CDR3 is made up of 13 amino acids. As DNA, the CDR3 is TGTGCCAGCAGTGAACAGGGTATGAACGAGCAGTACTTC. This codes for CASSEQGMNEQYF.

V gene TRBV5-1 combines with J gene TRBJ1-5; D might be TRBD1 (6 bases). In germline, CDR1 is SGHRS, CDR2 YFSETQ. The CDR3 loop spans 17 amino acids. Trimming stripped 1 base from V and 0 bases from J, with 14 bases between. The CDR3 DNA is TGCGCCAGCAGCTTGACCCCGACAGGCTATAGCAATCAGCCCCAGCATTTT. Protein sequence: CASSLTPTGYSNQPQHF.

The chain combines TRBV30 with TRBJ2-1; the match to TRBD2 covers 14 bases. The CDR3 is 16 residues long. The V segment lost 1 base and the J segment 9 bases; nucleotides outside the gene matches: 8. CDR1 is GTSNPN, CDR2 SVGIG, per germline (reference sequence). CDR3 nucleotides: TGTGCCTGGAGTGAGGGACTAGCGGGAGTCTGGGGTGAGCAGTTCTTC. This gives the protein CAWSEGLAGVWGEQFF.

The chain couples TRBV30 to TRBJ2-5; D possibly matches TRBD1 or TRBD2 (5 bases each). V was shortened by 4 bases and J by 5 bases, with 20 bases between the two germline ends. Germline loops: CDR1 GTSNPN, CDR2 SVGIG (reference sequence). This CDR3 comprises 15 residues. Here the CDR3 DNA reads TGTGCCTGGACCTTCGGGTCCGCTCGGGGCGAGACCCAGTACTTC. Encoded protein: CAWTFGSARGETQYF.

The chain has TRBV11-2 and TRBJ2-2; D may be TRBD1 (5 bases). Trimming took off 6 bases at V and 6 bases at J, with 20 bases between the two ends. CDR3 length: 16 amino acids. The germline V gene has CDR1 SGHAT and CDR2 FQNNGV. CDR3 bases: TGTGCCAGCAGTCCAGTAACAGGCCTATTCTCCGGGGAGCTGTTTTTT. It yields the protein CASSPVTGLFSGELFF.

V and J are TRBV6-1 and TRBJ2-7; possibly TRBD1 for D (6 bases). Germline V gene lookup returns CDR1 MNHNS and CDR2 SASEGT. V lost 7 bases and J lost 6, with 19 bases in between. The CDR3 is 14 amino acids. The chain's CDR3 is CASIKSQGNGEQYF. In DNA form, the CDR3 reads TGTGCCAGCATAAAGTCCCAGGGGAACGGCGAGCAGTACTTC.

This chain uses TRBV29-1 with TRBJ2-3; 7 bases map to TRBD2. The V gene's germline CDR1 is SQVTM and CDR2 ANQGSEA. Unmatched junction bases numbered 14, after V lost 3 bases and J lost 8 bases. The CDR3 length is 15 residues. DNA for the CDR3: TGCAGCGTTGAGGGGGTCGTGGGAGGGAGGGGTACGCAGTATTTT. Its translation: CSVEGVVGGRGTQYF.

The CDR3 bases are TGTGCCAGCAGCTATCAGGGTCCCCTAACTGAAGCTTTCTTT. It codes for CASSYQGPLTEAFF. The chain couples TRBV5-6 to TRBJ1-1, with D perhaps TRBD1 (5 bases). V dropped 3 bases and J dropped 5 bases, with 14 bases sitting between them. Germline V gives CDR1 SGHDT, CDR2 YYEEEE. The CDR3 covers 14 residues.

This clone has more than one count but fewer than ten. The rearrangement uses TRBV28 and TRBJ2-7; D is tentatively TRBD1 or TRBD2 (5 bases each). The V end was cut by 3 bases, the J end by 2 bases, with 11 bases between. The CDR3 extends over 14 amino acids. From germline, CDR1 is MDHEN and CDR2 SYDVKM. This CDR3 is CASSFPRDPYEQYF. As DNA, the CDR3 is TGTGCCAGCAGTTTTCCCAGGGACCCCTACGAGCAGTACTTC.

V is TRBV7-7 and J is TRBJ2-7; unclear D gene. Germline V gives CDR1 SSHAT, CDR2 FNYEAQ (reference sequence). Trimming left V 1 base short and J 3 bases short, with 7 bases between. CDR3 length: 13 amino acids. CDR3 in DNA: TGTGCCAGCAGCTTAGTGTCCGGCTACGAGCAGTACTTC. It codes for CASSLVSGYEQYF.